Listed below are T cell receptor beta chains from one sample, sequenced in a study of shared clonotypes between healthy human individuals. Profiling relied on immunoSEQ multiplex PCR, and the TCRdb table lists in-frame clones only, not all of them. Of about 92,000 clones in the sample, 60% to 75% were seen once. Sequencing input: memory CD8+ T cells sorted from blood. The origin of the receptors is a man under 40 in good health. Each CDR3 is given with its conserved first and last residue. The order of the fields is J gene, D gene, V gene, clone size, CDR3 protein, CDR3 DNA. A D gene is named only where the DNA matches it firmly. Not all rows give a size; the values are once, few, many and, for expanded clones, a class.

J: TRBJ2-1; D: -; V: TRBV29-1; size: -; CDR3: CSSGWEGNEQFF; DNA: TGCAGCTCTGGGTGGGAAGGCAATGAGCAGTTCTTC
J: TRBJ1-5; D: -; V: TRBV18; size: -; CDR3: CASSPYERRSNQPQHF; DNA: TGTGCCAGCTCACCGTATGAAAGACGTAGCAATCAGCCCCAGCATTTT
J: TRBJ2-1; D: -; V: TRBV4-1; size: -; CDR3: CASSQVDLISYNEQFF; DNA: TGCGCCAGCAGCCAAGTAGATCTGATATCCTACAATGAGCAGTTCTTC
J: TRBJ1-1; D: -; V: TRBV5-1; size: -; CDR3: CASGWGVNANTEAFF; DNA: TGCGCCAGCGGCTGGGGCGTAAATGCGAACACTGAAGCTTTCTTT
J: TRBJ2-5; D: TRBD1; V: TRBV6-5; size: -; CDR3: CASSYGQGAWETQYF; DNA: TGTGCCAGCAGTTACGGGCAGGGGGCTTGGGAGACCCAGTACTTC
J: TRBJ1-2; D: -; V: TRBV11-2; size: -; CDR3: CASSRSNYGYTF; DNA: TGTGCCAGCAGCAGGAGTAACTATGGCTACACCTTC
J: TRBJ2-7; D: -; V: TRBV5-1; size: -; CDR3: CASSLGPVTYEQYF; DNA: TGCGCCAGCAGCTTGGGTCCAGTTACCTACGAGCAGTACTTC
J: TRBJ1-1; D: TRBD1; V: TRBV14; size: -; CDR3: CASSEQGVAEAFF; DNA: TGTGCCAGCAGCGAACAGGGGGTCGCTGAAGCTTTCTTT
J: TRBJ2-3; D: TRBD2; V: TRBV15; size: -; CDR3: CATSPPSGPDTQYF; DNA: TGTGCCACCAGCCCGCCTAGCGGCCCAGATACGCAGTATTTT
J: TRBJ2-7; D: TRBD1; V: TRBV9; size: -; CDR3: CASSGSTGITYEQYF; DNA: TGTGCCAGCAGCGGGTCGACAGGGATCACCTACGAGCAGTACTTC
J: TRBJ2-1; D: -; V: TRBV2; size: -; CDR3: CASSDDWGRGSYNEQFF; DNA: TGTGCCAGCAGTGATGATTGGGGGCGCGGCTCCTACAATGAGCAGTTCTTC
J: TRBJ2-1; D: TRBD2; V: TRBV7-2; size: -; CDR3: CASSLAAGNYNEQFF; DNA: TGTGCCAGCAGCTTAGCAGCGGGGAACTACAATGAGCAGTTCTTC
J: TRBJ2-7; D: -; V: TRBV6-5; size: -; CDR3: CASSFPEEQYF; DNA: TGTGCCAGCAGTTTCCCCGAGGAGCAGTACTTC
J: TRBJ2-7; D: -; V: TRBV11-2; size: -; CDR3: CASSFTGIHEQYF; DNA: TGTGCCAGCAGCTTTACAGGGATACACGAGCAGTACTTC
J: TRBJ1-1; D: -; V: TRBV5-4; size: -; CDR3: CASSLIHENEAFF; DNA: TGTGCCAGCAGCTTGATCCATGAGAATGAAGCTTTCTTT
J: TRBJ1-1; D: TRBD1; V: TRBV18; size: -; CDR3: CASSPFGQGAGTEAFF; DNA: TGTGCCAGCTCACCATTCGGACAGGGGGCGGGGACTGAAGCTTTCTTT
J: TRBJ2-5; D: -; V: TRBV2; size: -; CDR3: CASTPSRPGLVETQYF; DNA: TGTGCCAGCACCCCCTCCCGCCCGGGACTGGTAGAGACCCAGTACTTC
J: TRBJ1-2; D: -; V: TRBV27; size: -; CDR3: CASSLSTSTANYGYTF; DNA: TGTGCCAGCAGTTTATCTACAAGTACCGCAAACTATGGCTACACCTTC
J: TRBJ1-2; D: -; V: TRBV28; size: once; CDR3: CASTHSGPYGYTF; DNA: TGTGCCAGCACACATTCGGGGCCCTATGGCTACACCTTC
J: TRBJ2-1; D: TRBD2; V: TRBV4-1; size: -; CDR3: CASSQTRGTEQFF; DNA: TGCGCCAGCAGCCAAACGCGGGGGACTGAGCAGTTCTTC
J: TRBJ1-2; D: -; V: TRBV18; size: -; CDR3: CASSPPHGFFGYGYTF; DNA: TGTGCCAGCTCACCACCGCACGGGTTCTTTGGTTATGGCTACACCTTC
J: TRBJ2-1; D: -; V: TRBV9; size: -; CDR3: CASSAYDNEQFF; DNA: TGTGCCAGCAGCGCGTACGACAATGAGCAGTTCTTC
J: TRBJ2-7; D: -; V: TRBV7-8; size: -; CDR3: CASRSSVSYEQYF; DNA: TGTGCCAGCAGATCGAGTGTCTCCTACGAGCAGTACTTC
J: TRBJ2-5; D: -; V: TRBV28; size: many; CDR3: CASSLRSITGETQYF; DNA: TGTGCCAGCAGTTTACGATCGATCACGGGGGAGACCCAGTACTTC
J: TRBJ2-5; D: -; V: TRBV7-9; size: few; CDR3: CASSSYPLVQETQYF; DNA: TGTGCCAGCAGCAGTTATCCTTTAGTTCAAGAGACCCAGTACTTC
J: TRBJ2-7; D: -; V: TRBV30; size: once; CDR3: CAWEGLSYEQYF; DNA: TGTGCCTGGGAAGGACTTTCCTACGAGCAGTACTTC
J: TRBJ2-1; D: -; V: TRBV2; size: once; CDR3: CATPRGNEQFF; DNA: TGTGCCACCCCCAGGGGCAATGAGCAGTTCTTC
J: TRBJ2-2; D: -; V: TRBV7-9; size: -; CDR3: CASSLGQTWNTGELFF; DNA: TGTGCCAGCAGCTTAGGACAAACTTGGAACACCGGGGAGCTGTTTTTT
J: TRBJ2-1; D: -; V: TRBV28; size: -; CDR3: CASSTDSLPRNEQFF; DNA: TGTGCCAGCAGTACCGACTCCCTTCCGAGGAATGAGCAGTTCTTC